The 2 T cell receptor beta chains below come from one sample, sequenced in a study of cytomegalovirus exposure and HLA in healthy donors. It was with 60 Vbeta and 13 Jbeta primers that the PCR ran. Some clones are missing from TCRdb's copy, which holds only in-frame ones; the method was immunoSEQ multiplex PCR. The sample includes 130,000 or so clones, roughly 78% of them seen just once. Sequenced material: PBMCs. These receptors originate from a middle-aged man in good health and CMV-seropositive.

This clone came up a few times. The rearrangement uses TRBV5-1 and TRBJ2-2, with D possibly matching TRBD1 (6 bases). The V end lost 3 bases, the J end lost 1 base, and 10 bases lay between the germline ends. Germline CDR1 SGHRS, CDR2 YFSETQ. CDR3 length equals 15 residues. The CDR3 sequence is CASSWGHLNTGELFF. The DNA for the CDR3 is TGCGCCAGCAGCTGGGGACATTTGAACACCGGGGAGCTGTTTTTT. Based on the CDR3 plus reference TRBV5-1 and TRBJ2-2, the full variable domain is KAGVTQTPRYLIKTRGQQVTLSCSPISGHRSVSWYQQTPGQGLQFLFEYFSETQRNKGNFPGRFSGRQFSNSRSEMNVSTLELGDSALYLCASSWGHLNTGELFFGEGSRLTVL.

V gene TRBV5-1 combines with J gene TRBJ2-5, with D possibly being TRBD1 (6 bases). TRBJ2-7 matches the DNA end more closely, so the J call is doubtful. Germline CDR1 and CDR2: SGHRS and YFSETQ. CDR3 length: 13 amino acids. The CDR3 is CASSLGAGVEQYF. The CDR3 bases are TGCGCCAGCAGCTTGGGGGCAGGGGTCGAGCAGTACTTC.